The 29 T cell receptor beta chains presented below share a single source sample, sequenced in a study of CXCR3-negative and CXCR3-positive naive CD8 T cells. Carrying UMI labels, the TRB cDNA libraries were prepared through 5' RACE. Reanalyzing the 5' RACE reads, TCRdb keeps one entry per CDR3 protein, without DNA. This table lists over 100,000 distinct CDR3 sequences. The specimen sequenced was naive CXCR3- CD8+ T cells from blood. Subset reported: CD45RO-CCR7+CD27+CD95- naive CD8+ T cells lacking CXCR3 (TNR3-). The origin of the receptors is a human donor in good health. Some clones in this sample may be carry-over from other donors' samples.

The chain carries TRBV29-1 and TRBJ2-3; the TCRdb D gene call, TRBD2, has no DNA to confirm it. The CDR3 runs to 13 residues. CDR1 and CDR2 (germline): SQVTM, ANQGSEA. The CDR3 region is CSVAGGSTDTQYF.

The chain carries TRBV6-2 or TRBV6-3 and TRBJ1-6; TCRdb outputs TRBD1, but without DNA this stays unchecked. Germline lookup yields CDR1 MNHEY and CDR2 SVGEGT. This CDR3 has 15 residues. This CDR3 is CASSYSGQGHSPLHF.

This sequence joins TRBV7-9 and TRBJ1-5; TCRdb's D call of TRBD1 is untestable without DNA. The germline CDR1 and CDR2 sequences are SEHNR and FQNEAQ (reference sequence). This CDR3 comprises 16 residues. CDR3 in amino acids: CASSRWGRGQEQPQHF.

The chain is built from TRBV9 and TRBJ2-4. The CDR3 has 13 residues. Germline V gene data show CDR1 as SGDLS and CDR2 as YYNGEE. CDR3 sequence reads: CASSETYLGIQYF.

The genes are TRBV21-1 and TRBJ2-1; TCRdb's D call, TRBD1, is unchecked because there is no DNA. TRBV21-1 is classified as a pseudogene. The CDR3 loop spans 15 amino acids. CDR3 sequence reads: CASSKSGTEHNEQFF.

The CDR3 loop reads CASSSILWPIGSTF. This sequence joins TRBV6-2 or TRBV6-3 and TRBJ1-2. The CDR3 extends over 14 amino acids. The germline CDR1 and CDR2 sequences are MNHEY and SVGEGT.

The V gene is TRBV19, the J gene TRBJ2-7; the TRBD2 assignment by TCRdb is unverifiable without DNA. The CDR3 has 16 residues. Germline values: CDR1 LNHDA, CDR2 SQIVND (reference sequence). CDR3 protein: CASSIVTSGISYEQYF.

V usage is TRBV15 and J usage is TRBJ1-5; TCRdb reports TRBD1, a call that lacks DNA to check it against. This CDR3 is built from 14 residues. CDR1 and CDR2 (germline): LNHNV, YYDKDF (reference sequence). The CDR3 loop is CATSGETGHQPQHF.

V usage is TRBV12-3 or TRBV12-4 and J usage is TRBJ2-6; without DNA, the TCRdb call of TRBD1 cannot be checked. This CDR3 is 18 amino acids long. The CDR3 protein is CASSSLPGHGSGANVLTF.

J is TRBJ1-1 and V is TRBV20-1; the D gene TCRdb calls, TRBD1, cannot be checked with no DNA. Looked up from germline, CDR1 is DFQATT and CDR2 is SNEGSKA (reference sequence). The CDR3 has 14 residues. CDR3 region: CSAGRQGSDTEAFF.

V usage is TRBV4-3 and J usage is TRBJ2-3; TCRdb indicates TRBD1, and absent DNA this call remains unverified. CDR3 length: 16 amino acids. CDR1 LGHNA and CDR2 YSLEER come from the germline V gene. The CDR3 loop reads CASSQDRGQGADTQYF.

The rearrangement joins TRBV29-1 to TRBJ2-1. The V gene's germline CDR1 is SQVTM and CDR2 ANQGSEA. The CDR3 is 11 amino acids. CDR3 in amino acids: CSVDANNEQFF.

The chain employs TRBV5-1 and TRBJ2-7; TCRdb reports TRBD2, a call that lacks DNA to check it against. Looked up from germline, CDR1 is SGHRS and CDR2 is YFSETQ. This CDR3 comprises 16 residues. The CDR3: CASSLEFGRASYEQYF.

The CDR3 region is CASSLSDRNEQFF. The genes are TRBV27 and TRBJ2-1; the TCRdb call, TRBD1, lacks DNA for checking. The CDR3 spans 13 residues. Germline-derived CDR1 and CDR2 are MNHEY and SMNVEV (reference sequence).

The rearrangement uses TRBV7-7 and TRBJ2-5. The germline CDR1 and CDR2 sequences are SSHAT and FNYEAQ (reference sequence). The CDR3 is 14 residues long. CDR3 loop: CASSQVGIQETQYF.

This chain joins TRBV20-1 and TRBJ2-7. CDR1 is DFQATT, CDR2 SNEGSKA, per germline (reference sequence). The length of the CDR3 is 13 residues. CDR3 residues: CSARQGGPYEQYF.

V gene TRBV5-1 combines with J gene TRBJ2-2; TCRdb selects TRBD2, and the lack of DNA leaves this call unchecked. The V gene's germline CDR1 is SGHRS and CDR2 YFSETQ. This CDR3 has 15 residues. This CDR3 is CASSSQSGSTGELFF.

This chain links TRBV18 with TRBJ1-2. Germline V gene data show CDR1 as KGHSH and CDR2 as LQKENI. CDR3 length: 15 amino acids. The CDR3 loop reads CASSPPGGRSYGYTF.

This chain uses TRBV7-9 with TRBJ2-3. Germline V lookup: CDR1 SEHNR, CDR2 FQNEAQ (reference sequence). This CDR3 contains 18 residues. The CDR3 sequence: CASSLPGRHYTSTDTQYF.

The V gene is TRBV7-9, the J gene TRBJ2-1; TCRdb's D call, TRBD1, is unchecked because there is no DNA. The CDR3 extends over 16 amino acids. In germline, CDR1 is SEHNR, CDR2 FQNEAQ (reference sequence). The CDR3 here is CASKKTGSTSYNEQFF.

This rearrangement joins TRBV28 to TRBJ2-7; TCRdb calls TRBD1, which cannot be checked without DNA. The length of the CDR3 is 14 residues. CDR1 MDHEN and CDR2 SYDVKM come from the germline V gene. This CDR3 reads CASNSLGASYEQYF.

The V and J genes are TRBV11-3 and TRBJ2-1; TCRdb picks TRBD1, but there is no DNA to check that call. This CDR3 is 15 amino acids long. Per germline, CDR1 SGHNT and CDR2 YENEEA. The CDR3: CASSLDPGQGNEQFF.

The CDR3: CASSAGSNEQFF. This rearrangement joins TRBV7-9 to TRBJ2-1; the D call of TRBD2 rests on TCRdb alone, since no DNA is present to check it. The V gene's germline CDR1 is SEHNR and CDR2 FQNEAQ (reference sequence). The CDR3 extends over 12 amino acids.

The V gene is TRBV20-1, the J gene TRBJ2-2; TCRdb outputs TRBD2, but without DNA this stays unchecked. This CDR3 is 12 amino acids long. Germline V gene data show CDR1 as DFQATT and CDR2 as SNEGSKA (reference sequence). CDR3 region: CSADSGAGELFF.

This sequence joins TRBV10-2 and TRBJ1-2; TCRdb's D gene call, TRBD1, goes unchecked for lack of DNA. Germline CDR1 reads WSHSY; CDR2 reads SAAADI. The CDR3 length is 14 residues. The CDR3 loop reads CASSGGGGLDGYTF.

This rearrangement joins TRBV5-1 to TRBJ2-7; absent DNA, TCRdb's TRBD1 call cannot be checked. Germline V gene lookup returns CDR1 SGHRS and CDR2 YFSETQ. CDR3 size: 15 residues. Here the CDR3 reads CASSWGQGSLYEQYF.

The gene calls are TRBV9 and TRBJ1-1. Germline lookup yields CDR1 SGDLS and CDR2 YYNGEE. This CDR3 contains 15 residues. The CDR3 reads CASSPWYGENTEAFF.

The chain has TRBV18 and TRBJ2-1. The germline CDR1 and CDR2 sequences are KGHSH and LQKENI. There are 15 residues in the CDR3. CDR3 amino acids: CASSPLENRYNEQFF.

The CDR3 region is CASSLGWGYTEAFF. The chain is built from TRBV5-1 and TRBJ1-1; TCRdb proposes TRBD1, but this gene call is untestable without DNA. CDR1 and CDR2 from the germline V gene are SGHRS and YFSETQ. This CDR3 spans 14 amino acids.